A selection of T cell receptor beta chains follows, all from one sample in a study of cytomegalovirus exposure and HLA in healthy donors. Produced via immunoSEQ multiplex PCR; TCRdb's table is partial and in-frame only. This table holds more than 250,000 clones, around 86% found once. The specimen was PBMCs. Receptor source: a woman aged 18-35 years in good health and CMV-seronegative. Each CDR3 is given with its conserved first and last residue. The order of the fields is J gene, V gene, clone size, D gene, CDR3 protein, CDR3 DNA. D genes are given only for firm matches. Only part of the rows carry a size: once, few, many, or a class if the clone is expanded.

j_gene: TRBJ2-7
v_gene: TRBV29-1
abundance: NA
d_gene: TRBD1
CDR3aa: CSVGQGAYEQYF
CDR3nt: TGCAGCGTTGGACAGGGGGCCTACGAGCAGTACTTC

j_gene: TRBJ2-7
v_gene: TRBV28
abundance: NA
d_gene: NA
CDR3aa: CASSFIGGRHRSYEQYF
CDR3nt: TGTGCCAGCAGTTTTATAGGTGGGAGGCACCGCTCCTACGAGCAGTACTTC

j_gene: TRBJ2-1
v_gene: TRBV4-1
abundance: NA
d_gene: TRBD2
CDR3aa: CASSQDRTSGREQFF
CDR3nt: TGCGCCAGCAGCCAAGATCGTACTAGCGGGAGGGAGCAGTTCTTC

j_gene: TRBJ2-2
v_gene: TRBV4-1
abundance: NA
d_gene: TRBD1
CDR3aa: CASSLSGTVTGELFF
CDR3nt: TGCGCCAGCAGCCTTAGTGGGACAGTCACCGGGGAGCTGTTTTTT

j_gene: TRBJ1-2
v_gene: TRBV19
abundance: NA
d_gene: NA
CDR3aa: CASSIHWGVHGYTF
CDR3nt: TGTGCCAGTAGTATACACTGGGGCGTCCATGGCTACACCTTC

j_gene: TRBJ1-4
v_gene: TRBV18
abundance: NA
d_gene: TRBD1
CDR3aa: CASSPTGGNEKLFF
CDR3nt: TGTGCCAGCTCACCTACAGGGGGCAATGAAAAACTGTTTTTT

j_gene: TRBJ1-2
v_gene: TRBV19
abundance: NA
d_gene: NA
CDR3aa: CASSYSHRNYGYTF
CDR3nt: TGTGCCAGTAGCTACAGTCATCGTAACTATGGCTACACCTTC

j_gene: TRBJ1-1
v_gene: TRBV6-5
abundance: NA
d_gene: TRBD1
CDR3aa: CASRPTGEMNTEAFF
CDR3nt: TGTGCCAGCAGACCAACAGGGGAAATGAACACTGAAGCTTTCTTT

j_gene: TRBJ2-2
v_gene: TRBV11-1
abundance: NA
d_gene: NA
CDR3aa: CASSFSGGSGELFF
CDR3nt: TGTGCCAGCAGCTTTAGCGGAGGGTCCGGGGAGCTGTTTTTT

j_gene: TRBJ1-2
v_gene: TRBV30
abundance: NA
d_gene: TRBD1
CDR3aa: CAWSVGGLGYTF
CDR3nt: TGTGCCTGGAGTGTAGGGGGCCTTGGCTACACCTTC

j_gene: TRBJ2-7
v_gene: TRBV6-5
abundance: NA
d_gene: TRBD2
CDR3aa: CASSSNSGKAAYEQYF
CDR3nt: TGTGCCAGCAGTTCCAATAGCGGGAAGGCTGCCTACGAGCAGTACTTC

j_gene: TRBJ1-1
v_gene: TRBV28
abundance: NA
d_gene: NA
CDR3aa: CASSLRNMNTEAFF
CDR3nt: TGTGCCAGCAGTTTAAGAAACATGAACACTGAAGCTTTCTTT

j_gene: TRBJ2-6
v_gene: TRBV7-2
abundance: NA
d_gene: NA
CDR3aa: CASSPGAVRSSGANVLTF
CDR3nt: TGTGCCAGCAGCCCTGGGGCCGTCCGGAGCTCTGGGGCCAACGTCCTGACTTTC

j_gene: TRBJ2-7
v_gene: TRBV12-5
abundance: NA
d_gene: TRBD1
CDR3aa: CASGLLPTGGPSYEQYF
CDR3nt: TGTGCTAGTGGTTTGCTTCCGACAGGGGGCCCGTCCTACGAGCAGTACTTC

j_gene: TRBJ1-2
v_gene: TRBV20-1
abundance: NA
d_gene: NA
CDR3aa: CSAPTVDGYTF
CDR3nt: TGCAGTGCCCCAACAGTCGATGGCTACACCTTC

j_gene: TRBJ2-2
v_gene: TRBV5-1
abundance: NA
d_gene: TRBD2
CDR3aa: CASSLFKTSGSPGELFF
CDR3nt: TGCGCCAGCAGCTTGTTTAAAACTAGCGGGAGCCCCGGGGAGCTGTTTTTT

j_gene: TRBJ2-7
v_gene: TRBV11-2
abundance: once
d_gene: TRBD2
CDR3aa: CASSPPGLAGVGQYF
CDR3nt: TGTGCCAGCAGCCCCCCGGGACTAGCGGGAGTCGGGCAGTACTTC

j_gene: TRBJ1-4
v_gene: TRBV10-3
abundance: NA
d_gene: NA
CDR3aa: CAISESREKLFF
CDR3nt: TGTGCCATCAGTGAAAGCAGGGAAAAACTGTTTTTT

j_gene: TRBJ2-7
v_gene: TRBV7-2
abundance: NA
d_gene: TRBD1
CDR3aa: CASSLGQPYEQYF
CDR3nt: TGTGCCAGCAGCTTGGGACAGCCCTACGAGCAGTACTTC

j_gene: TRBJ2-1
v_gene: TRBV11-2
abundance: NA
d_gene: TRBD1
CDR3aa: CASSFDRGGFYNEQFF
CDR3nt: TGTGCCAGCAGTTTTGACAGGGGAGGCTTCTACAATGAGCAGTTCTTC

j_gene: TRBJ1-4
v_gene: TRBV27
abundance: NA
d_gene: NA
CDR3aa: CASSLYQGGEKLFF
CDR3nt: TGTGCCAGCAGTTTATACCAGGGTGGTGAAAAACTGTTTTTT

j_gene: TRBJ2-7
v_gene: TRBV6-5
abundance: NA
d_gene: NA
CDR3aa: CASRGLNEQYF
CDR3nt: TGTGCCAGCAGAGGACTCAACGAGCAGTACTTC

j_gene: TRBJ2-3
v_gene: TRBV2
abundance: NA
d_gene: TRBD2
CDR3aa: CASSDISGRGTDTQYF
CDR3nt: TGTGCCAGCAGCGACATTAGCGGGAGGGGCACAGATACGCAGTATTTT

j_gene: TRBJ1-5
v_gene: TRBV11-2
abundance: once
d_gene: TRBD1
CDR3aa: CASSEDRDQPQHF
CDR3nt: TGTGCCAGCAGCGAAGACAGGGACCAGCCCCAGCATTTT

j_gene: TRBJ1-5
v_gene: TRBV28
abundance: NA
d_gene: NA
CDR3aa: CASSSHGLVNQPQHF
CDR3nt: TGTGCCAGCAGTTCTCATGGACTGGTAAATCAGCCCCAGCATTTT

j_gene: TRBJ1-2
v_gene: TRBV7-2
abundance: few
d_gene: TRBD1
CDR3aa: CASSSDRGNGYTF
CDR3nt: TGTGCCAGCAGCTCGGACAGGGGGAATGGCTACACCTTC

j_gene: TRBJ1-2
v_gene: TRBV6-6
abundance: once
d_gene: TRBD1
CDR3aa: CASSYSGTAYGYTF
CDR3nt: TGTGCCAGCAGTTACTCCGGGACAGCTTATGGCTACACCTTC

j_gene: TRBJ2-2
v_gene: TRBV6-1
abundance: NA
d_gene: NA
CDR3aa: CASSEVGGTGELFF
CDR3nt: TGTGCCAGCAGTGAAGTCGGAGGAACCGGGGAGCTGTTTTTT

j_gene: TRBJ1-1
v_gene: TRBV9
abundance: NA
d_gene: TRBD1
CDR3aa: CASSETGSNTEAFF
CDR3nt: TGTGCCAGCAGCGAGACAGGGAGTAACACTGAAGCTTTCTTT

j_gene: TRBJ2-7
v_gene: TRBV11-2
abundance: NA
d_gene: NA
CDR3aa: CASSLGGTYEQYF
CDR3nt: TGTGCCAGCAGCTTAGGAGGGACCTACGAGCAGTACTTC

j_gene: TRBJ2-1
v_gene: TRBV29-1
abundance: NA
d_gene: TRBD2
CDR3aa: CSATPGGGSYNEQFF
CDR3nt: TGCAGCGCTACGCCCGGGGGGGGCTCCTACAATGAGCAGTTCTTC

j_gene: TRBJ2-2
v_gene: TRBV5-1
abundance: NA
d_gene: TRBD2
CDR3aa: CASTGLAGKKGELFF
CDR3nt: TGCGCCAGCACGGGACTAGCAGGCAAAAAGGGGGAGCTGTTTTTT

j_gene: TRBJ1-5
v_gene: TRBV25-1
abundance: NA
d_gene: NA
CDR3aa: CASSEYRGNQPQHF
CDR3nt: TGTGCCAGCAGTGAATATAGGGGTAATCAGCCCCAGCATTTT

j_gene: TRBJ2-7
v_gene: TRBV27
abundance: NA
d_gene: NA
CDR3aa: CASSLSRGSYEQYF
CDR3nt: TGTGCCAGCAGTTTATCACGGGGTTCCTACGAGCAGTACTTC

j_gene: TRBJ2-7
v_gene: TRBV5-1
abundance: NA
d_gene: NA
CDR3aa: CASSSGTRDYEQYF
CDR3nt: TGCGCCAGCAGTTCGGGGACAAGGGACTACGAGCAGTACTTC

j_gene: TRBJ2-1
v_gene: TRBV28
abundance: NA
d_gene: TRBD2
CDR3aa: CASSLVAGGYNEQFF
CDR3nt: TGTGCCAGCAGCCTAGTAGCGGGAGGCTACAATGAGCAGTTCTTC

j_gene: TRBJ1-2
v_gene: TRBV6-1
abundance: NA
d_gene: NA
CDR3aa: CARGGAPDGYTF
CDR3nt: TGTGCCAGGGGAGGCGCCCCGGATGGCTACACCTTC

j_gene: TRBJ2-3
v_gene: TRBV19
abundance: NA
d_gene: NA
CDR3aa: CASSIGWEATDTQYF
CDR3nt: TGTGCCAGTAGTATAGGGTGGGAGGCCACAGATACGCAGTATTTT

j_gene: TRBJ2-2
v_gene: TRBV4-3
abundance: NA
d_gene: NA
CDR3aa: CASSQDGRRNTGELFF
CDR3nt: TGCGCCAGCAGCCAAGATGGGAGACGGAACACCGGGGAGCTGTTTTTT

j_gene: TRBJ2-1
v_gene: TRBV5-3
abundance: NA
d_gene: TRBD1
CDR3aa: CARSLVVFTGQGKSGQSDNEQFF
CDR3nt: TGTGCCAGAAGCTTGGTGGTATTTACGGGACAGGGGAAAAGCGGGCAATCCGACAATGAGCAGTTCTTC

j_gene: TRBJ2-7
v_gene: TRBV28
abundance: NA
d_gene: TRBD2
CDR3aa: CASSSRTSGRYEQYF
CDR3nt: TGTGCCAGCAGTTCCCGGACTAGCGGGAGATACGAGCAGTACTTC

j_gene: TRBJ2-7
v_gene: TRBV28
abundance: NA
d_gene: NA
CDR3aa: CASSLSGGSYEQYF
CDR3nt: TGTGCCAGCAGTTTATCCGGGGGCTCCTACGAGCAGTACTTC

j_gene: TRBJ1-1
v_gene: TRBV27
abundance: NA
d_gene: NA
CDR3aa: CASSFTPELNTEAFF
CDR3nt: TGTGCCAGCAGTTTTACCCCCGAGTTGAACACTGAAGCTTTCTTT

j_gene: TRBJ2-7
v_gene: TRBV7-2
abundance: NA
d_gene: NA
CDR3aa: CASSLGGVGGTYEQYF
CDR3nt: TGTGCCAGCAGCTTAGGTGGTGTCGGCGGAACCTACGAGCAGTACTTC

j_gene: TRBJ2-1
v_gene: TRBV20-1
abundance: NA
d_gene: NA
CDR3aa: CSATVNEQFF
CDR3nt: TGCAGTGCTACTGTTAATGAGCAGTTCTTC

j_gene: TRBJ1-1
v_gene: TRBV10-2
abundance: NA
d_gene: TRBD1
CDR3aa: CASTLWDRNTEAFF
CDR3nt: TGCGCCAGCACCTTATGGGACAGGAACACTGAAGCTTTCTTT

j_gene: TRBJ2-1
v_gene: TRBV27
abundance: NA
d_gene: TRBD2
CDR3aa: CASSLGLAGSYNEQFF
CDR3nt: TGTGCCAGCAGTTTGGGACTAGCGGGTTCCTACAATGAGCAGTTCTTC

j_gene: TRBJ1-2
v_gene: TRBV11-2
abundance: NA
d_gene: NA
CDR3aa: CASSSAGNYGYTF
CDR3nt: TGTGCCAGCAGCTCGGCGGGAAACTATGGCTACACCTTC

j_gene: TRBJ1-4
v_gene: TRBV5-4
abundance: once
d_gene: TRBD1
CDR3aa: CASSPSGGSEKLFF
CDR3nt: TGTGCCAGCTCCCCTTCAGGGGGCAGTGAAAAACTGTTTTTT

j_gene: TRBJ2-7
v_gene: TRBV18
abundance: many
d_gene: TRBD1
CDR3aa: CASSQDRPSWEQYF
CDR3nt: TGTGCCAGCTCCCAGGACAGGCCCTCGTGGGAGCAGTACTTC

j_gene: TRBJ2-3
v_gene: TRBV5-1
abundance: NA
d_gene: TRBD1
CDR3aa: CASSSPGQGADTQYF
CDR3nt: TGCGCCAGCAGCTCTCCGGGACAGGGGGCGGATACGCAGTATTTT

j_gene: TRBJ1-5
v_gene: TRBV6-6
abundance: NA
d_gene: NA
CDR3aa: CASSYRTVFSNQPQHF
CDR3nt: TGTGCCAGCAGTTACCGTACAGTCTTTAGCAATCAGCCCCAGCATTTT

j_gene: TRBJ1-1
v_gene: TRBV27
abundance: NA
d_gene: TRBD1
CDR3aa: CASSRDRGISSSNTEAFF
CDR3nt: TGTGCCAGCAGTAGGGACAGGGGAATCTCATCCTCGAACACTGAAGCTTTCTTT

j_gene: TRBJ1-2
v_gene: TRBV5-4
abundance: NA
d_gene: NA
CDR3aa: CASSSQAPLSYGYTF
CDR3nt: TGTGCCAGCAGCTCACAGGCCCCCCTTAGCTATGGCTACACCTTC

j_gene: TRBJ2-3
v_gene: TRBV28
abundance: once
d_gene: NA
CDR3aa: CASTRAGLADTQYF
CDR3nt: TGTGCCAGCACTCGCGCGGGCCTGGCAGATACGCAGTATTTT

j_gene: TRBJ2-7
v_gene: TRBV28
abundance: NA
d_gene: TRBD2
CDR3aa: CASSPNPGREPYEQYF
CDR3nt: TGTGCCAGCAGTCCCAATCCGGGGCGGGAGCCCTACGAGCAGTACTTC

j_gene: TRBJ2-3
v_gene: TRBV7-3
abundance: NA
d_gene: TRBD2
CDR3aa: CASSPTPTISGGRIDTQYF
CDR3nt: TGTGCCAGCAGCCCCACTCCAACTATCTCTGGCGGGAGGATCGATACGCAGTATTTT

j_gene: TRBJ1-5
v_gene: TRBV6-1
abundance: NA
d_gene: TRBD1
CDR3aa: CASSGTGNQPQHF
CDR3nt: TGTGCCAGCAGCGGGACAGGGAATCAGCCCCAGCATTTT

j_gene: TRBJ2-3
v_gene: TRBV14
abundance: NA
d_gene: NA
CDR3aa: CASSAHTTDTQYF
CDR3nt: TGTGCCAGCAGCGCGCATACCACAGATACGCAGTATTTT

j_gene: TRBJ2-7
v_gene: TRBV19
abundance: NA
d_gene: NA
CDR3aa: CASSVGGSYEQYF
CDR3nt: TGTGCCAGTAGTGTAGGCGGCTCCTACGAGCAGTACTTC